The present entry profiles one T cell receptor beta chain with its context. An even split of each subset's genomic DNA across several immunoSEQ plates was performed. Clones were read by immunoSEQ multiplex PCR, and TCRdb kept only the in-frame ones, dropping some. The data contain 2 million to 2.5 million clones, 85% to 95% of them singletons. This entry comes from a study of shared clonotypes between healthy human individuals. Across the whole study: CD4 naive cells filled three plates per donor, CD4 memory three, CD8 naive two and CD8 memory one.

All donors qualified as healthy HIV-negative adults and had experienced no recent acute infections or vaccinations. This CDR3 spans 13 amino acids. Per the germline V gene, CDR1 is SGHRS and CDR2 is YFSETQ. Trimming left V 0 bases short and J 6 bases short, with 7 bases between. This receptor was identified in a man between 18 and 29 years old in good health. Some clones in this sample may be carry-over from other donors' samples. Material: naive CD4+ T cells from PBMCs. Documented subset: CD45RA+ positively selected. The chain is built from TRBV5-1 and TRBJ2-1; D is uncertain. CDR3 amino acids: CASSLAVFNEQFF. The CDR3 DNA reads as TGCGCCAGCAGCTTGGCCGTTTTCAATGAGCAGTTCTTC.